The clone carrying this TCR beta chain came up once. The data belong to a study of PD-1 blockade in classical Hodgkin lymphoma. Exposure to brentuximab vedotin varied, and each patient had relapsed following autologous stem cell transplantation. Only in-frame clones appear in the TCRdb table, and some are missing; sequencing was by immunoSEQ multiplex PCR. The sample has about 110,000 clones, 89% seen once. This CDR3 is 13 amino acids long. CDR1 SNHLY and CDR2 FYNNEI come from the germline V gene. V was clipped by 10 bases and J by 6 bases; unmatched bases: 9. The source was peripheral blood mononuclear cells (PBMCs), collected before the second cycle of nivolumab. The TCR originated in a human donor with classical Hodgkin lymphoma. The chain couples TRBV2 to TRBJ2-7; the match to TRBD2 covers 10 bases. This chain's CDR3 is CATKPSGSSEQYF. In nucleotides, the CDR3 is TGTGCCACCAAACCTAGCGGGAGTAGCGAGCAGTACTTC.